Listed below are T cell receptor beta chains from one sample, sequenced in a study of shared clonotypes between healthy human individuals. The repertoire was sequenced with immunoSEQ multiplex PCR; TCRdb's copy has only in-frame clones and lacks some. The repertoire holds about 2 million clones, with approximately 94% as singletons. The sample taken for sequencing was naive CD8+ T cells sorted from blood. The receptors shown here come from a man aged 18-30 years in good health. The CDR3 runs from the conserved cysteine through the conserved F or W.

v_gene: TRBV13; j_gene: TRBJ1-2; CDR3aa: CASSWTENYGYTF
v_gene: TRBV2; j_gene: TRBJ1-3; CDR3aa: CASSGLGSGNTIYF
v_gene: TRBV27; j_gene: TRBJ2-7; CDR3aa: CASSSTGSSYEQYF
v_gene: TRBV7-9; j_gene: TRBJ2-7; CDR3aa: CASSHPGAPYEQYF
v_gene: TRBV27; j_gene: TRBJ1-1; CDR3aa: CASSLGGVNTEAFF
v_gene: TRBV11-1; j_gene: TRBJ2-7; CDR3aa: CASTLGDDEQYF
v_gene: TRBV7-6; j_gene: TRBJ2-2; CDR3aa: CASSFAGTSGDTGELFF
v_gene: TRBV10-2; j_gene: TRBJ2-1; CDR3aa: CASSEQTGINEQFF
v_gene: TRBV2; j_gene: TRBJ1-2; CDR3aa: CASSDPGVNYGYTF
v_gene: TRBV11-2; j_gene: TRBJ2-5; CDR3aa: CASSLVGGGLQETQYF
v_gene: TRBV11-3; j_gene: TRBJ2-1; CDR3aa: CASSLVGDEQFF
v_gene: TRBV28; j_gene: TRBJ2-3; CDR3aa: CASSLRGGAERDTQYF
v_gene: TRBV7-8; j_gene: TRBJ1-5; CDR3aa: CASSFLDGANQPQHF
v_gene: TRBV25-1; j_gene: TRBJ2-1; CDR3aa: CASSDLRLAGGLDNEQFF
v_gene: TRBV27; j_gene: TRBJ1-4; CDR3aa: CASSFTGGNEKLFF
v_gene: TRBV27; j_gene: TRBJ1-2; CDR3aa: CASSPLGGNYGYTF
v_gene: TRBV4-1; j_gene: TRBJ2-7; CDR3aa: CASSQGGYEQYF
v_gene: TRBV7-9; j_gene: TRBJ2-2; CDR3aa: CASTAEPGELFF
v_gene: TRBV2; j_gene: TRBJ2-1; CDR3aa: CASSVPGTSGKSSYNEQFF
v_gene: TRBV21-1; j_gene: TRBJ1-2; CDR3aa: CAVQGDVGYTF
v_gene: TRBV30; j_gene: TRBJ1-5; CDR3aa: CAWSVYGDSNQPQHF
v_gene: TRBV7-6; j_gene: TRBJ2-1; CDR3aa: CASSPKASGGNEQFF
v_gene: TRBV11-2; j_gene: TRBJ2-5; CDR3aa: CASSRVRGRQETQYF
v_gene: TRBV11-2; j_gene: TRBJ1-4; CDR3aa: CASSTWWAGEKLFF
v_gene: TRBV25-1; j_gene: TRBJ2-1; CDR3aa: CASSSGTGSYNEQFF
v_gene: TRBV7-8; j_gene: TRBJ2-3; CDR3aa: CASSTPLPGGTTDTQYF
v_gene: TRBV7-9; j_gene: TRBJ2-2; CDR3aa: CASSPPTGPNTGELFF
v_gene: TRBV9; j_gene: TRBJ2-3; CDR3aa: CASSVEGQGTDTQYF
v_gene: TRBV7-6; j_gene: TRBJ1-6; CDR3aa: CASSLRTDNSPLHF
v_gene: TRBV30; j_gene: TRBJ2-2; CDR3aa: CAWSPGTGELFF
v_gene: TRBV4-1; j_gene: TRBJ2-1; CDR3aa: CASSQDLGLENEQFF
v_gene: TRBV15; j_gene: TRBJ2-3; CDR3aa: CATSRDGQGADTQYF
v_gene: TRBV19; j_gene: TRBJ1-1; CDR3aa: CASSTSGRVPLKVQQVDTEAFF
v_gene: TRBV7-9; j_gene: TRBJ1-2; CDR3aa: CASSTDRPAHSSGYTF
v_gene: TRBV7-9; j_gene: TRBJ2-2; CDR3aa: CASSLPVDRSSTGELFF
v_gene: TRBV2; j_gene: TRBJ1-5; CDR3aa: CASSGGNQPQHF
v_gene: TRBV16; j_gene: TRBJ2-5; CDR3aa: CASSQSGQGSETQYF
v_gene: TRBV6-7; j_gene: TRBJ1-1; CDR3aa: CASSYSRGQAEAFF
v_gene: TRBV19; j_gene: TRBJ1-5; CDR3aa: CASSIGYSNQPQHF